These 24 T cell receptor beta chains were sequenced from one sample in a study of blood T cell repertoires in COVID-19. Libraries were prepared by immunoSEQ multiplex PCR; TCRdb keeps only in-frame clonotypes and omits some of them. This sample carries about 440,000 clones, 70% to 90% of them seen once, and the ten largest clones take around 1.8%. Material for sequencing was PBMCs or T cells enriched from blood (not recorded which). These receptors all stem from a woman aged 18 to 35 with acute COVID-19.

This clone came up once. The chain has TRBV12-3 or TRBV12-4 and TRBJ1-2, with TRBD1 matching 7 bases. This CDR3 is 13 amino acids long. V dropped 6 bases and J dropped 6; count of bases not matched to a gene: 7. The CDR3 coding sequence is TGTGCCAGCAGCTACGGGACAGCAAATGGCTACACCTTC. This translates into CASSYGTANGYTF.

This chain joins TRBV18 and TRBJ2-3, with 8 positions matching TRBD1. Trimming took 4 bases from V and 3 from J; bases not matched to a gene: 3. CDR1 is KGHSH, CDR2 LQKENI, per germline. CDR3 length: 14 residues. CDR3 DNA: TGTGCCAGCTCACTTGACAGGGGTACAGATACGCAGTATTTT. As protein: CASSLDRGTDTQYF.

A single count supports this clone. The chain employs TRBV2 and TRBJ1-5; 7 nucleotides match TRBD1. The CDR3 extends over 15 amino acids. Per germline, CDR1 SNHLY and CDR2 FYNNEI. J was trimmed by 2 bases and V by 6 bases; bases with no gene match: 7. CDR3 sequence: CASRETGHGNQPQHF. CDR3 coding DNA: TGTGCCAGCAGGGAGACAGGGCATGGCAATCAGCCCCAGCATTTT.

The V call is TRBV7-9, the J call TRBJ2-1; D may be TRBD1 (6 bases). Deletions cut 4 bases from V and 5 bases from J, with 15 bases between. Per the germline V gene, CDR1 is SEHNR and CDR2 is FQNEAQ (reference sequence). The CDR3 extends over 15 amino acids. CDR3 protein: CASSWTARRDNEQFF. The CDR3 bases are TGTGCCAGCAGCTGGACAGCCAGAAGGGACAATGAGCAGTTCTTC.

The rearrangement links TRBV28 to TRBJ2-7, with TRBD2 matching 11 bases. V dropped 6 bases and J dropped 4; count of bases not matched to a gene: 8. Germline-derived CDR1 and CDR2 are MDHEN and SYDVKM. The CDR3 totals 15 residues. Here the CDR3 DNA reads TGTGCCAGCAGGGCAGGGACTAGCGGAAATTACGAGCAGTACTTC. Translation: CASRAGTSGNYEQYF.

Only a few counts were recorded for this clone. The CDR3 sequence: CASSPQDRAGEQYF. DNA of the CDR3: TGTGCCAGCAGTCCACAGGACAGGGCAGGCGAGCAGTACTTC. The V and J genes are TRBV27 and TRBJ2-7, with TRBD1 matching 8 bases. The ends lost 5 bases at V and 6 bases at J; junction bases unmatched: 9. The CDR3 spans 14 residues. Germline lookup yields CDR1 MNHEY and CDR2 SMNVEV (reference sequence).

The rearrangement links TRBV7-2 to TRBJ2-7; 10 bases align to TRBD2. Trimming cost V 1 base and J 0 bases; bases outside gene matches: 9. The CDR3 consists of 18 residues. Germline loops: CDR1 SGHTA, CDR2 FQGNSA. The CDR3 region has the DNA TGTGCCAGCAGCTTAGTTTCTAGCGGGAGATTGAGCTCCTACGAGCAGTACTTC. This encodes CASSLVSSGRLSSYEQYF. Full variable domain (rest looked up from reference TRBV7-2 and TRBJ2-7): GAGVSQSPSNKVTEKGKDVELRCDPISGHTALYWYRQSLGQGLEFLIYFQGNSAPDKSGLPSDRFSAERTGGSVSTLTIQRTQQEDSAVYLCASSLVSSGRLSSYEQYFGPGTRLTVT.

This chain joins TRBV7-2 and TRBJ1-1; D remains ambiguous. CDR1 and CDR2 (germline): SGHTA, FQGNSA. With 1 base removed from V and 0 bases from J, the gap between germline ends came to 9 bases. The CDR3 has 15 amino acids. This CDR3 reads CASSLVGLMNTEAFF. The CDR3 DNA is TGTGCCAGCAGCTTAGTCGGTCTAATGAACACTGAAGCTTTCTTT.

The chain links TRBV29-1 to TRBJ2-7; 8 bases align to TRBD1. This CDR3 region has 15 residues. V gave up 3 bases and J gave up 2 bases; unmatched junction bases: 9. Germline CDR1 and CDR2: SQVTM and ANQGSEA. CDR3 DNA sequence: TGCAGCGTTGACGGCCTTCAGGGGGCTCCCTACGAGCAGTACTTC. It codes for CSVDGLQGAPYEQYF.

Written as DNA, the CDR3 is TGTGCCAGCAGTTTATCGAGCGGGGGGGAGTTCGAGCAGTACTTC. Amino acid sequence: CASSLSSGGEFEQYF. The chain recombines TRBV28 with TRBJ2-7; 10 bases agree with TRBD2. The V gene end was trimmed by 1 base and the J gene end by 6 bases; junction bases not matched to a gene: 6. The germline V gene has CDR1 MDHEN and CDR2 SYDVKM. The CDR3 contains 15 residues.

The J gene is TRBJ1-2, the V gene TRBV19; D may be TRBD1 (6 bases). Per the germline V gene, CDR1 is LNHDA and CDR2 is SQIVND (reference sequence). V was shortened by 9 bases and J by 7 bases, with 21 bases between the two germline ends. The CDR3 sequence is 14 residues long. The CDR3 DNA reads as TGTGCCAGCACATTCGGGGGGCAATTCGGTGGCTACACCTTC. Translation gives CASTFGGQFGGYTF.

J is TRBJ2-7 and V is TRBV5-6, with TRBD2 matching over 8 bases. Germline trimming cut 7 bases from V and 0 bases from J; bases unmatched to any gene: 9. The CDR3 covers 15 residues. The germline gives CDR1 SGHDT, CDR2 YYEEEE. The CDR3 protein is CASVYSGASSYEQYF. Written as DNA, the CDR3 is TGTGCCAGCGTCTATAGCGGGGCAAGCTCCTACGAGCAGTACTTC.

The chain links TRBV5-4 to TRBJ1-1; TRBD1 might be the D (5 bases). Trimming removed 6 bases from V and 1 base from J, with 13 bases in between. The CDR3 consists of 14 residues. The germline CDR1 and CDR2 sequences are SGHNT and YYREEE (reference sequence). CDR3 bases: TGTGCCAGCATCCAGATGGGGCAGAACACTGAAGCTTTCTTT. Translated, it gives CASIQMGQNTEAFF.

The CDR3 region is CASSLTQGSGANVLTF. The CDR3 DNA reads TGTGCCAGCAGCTTAACCCAGGGCTCTGGGGCCAACGTCCTGACTTTC. The chain joins TRBV7-2 to TRBJ2-6; possibly TRBD1 for D (5 bases). V was trimmed by 2 bases and J by 0 bases, leaving 8 bases between them. In germline, CDR1 is SGHTA, CDR2 FQGNSA. The CDR3 is 16 residues long.

The genes are TRBV5-1 and TRBJ1-2; 9 bases are shared with TRBD1. This CDR3 contains 16 residues. Per the germline V gene, CDR1 is SGHRS and CDR2 is YFSETQ. J was trimmed by 1 base and V by 0 bases; bases with no gene match: 4. The CDR3 is CASSLEDRGLNYGYTF. CDR3 nucleotides: TGCGCCAGCAGCTTGGAGGACAGGGGTCTTAACTATGGCTACACCTTC.

The J gene is TRBJ1-5, the V gene TRBV18, with TRBD1 identical over 7 bases. CDR3 length: 17 amino acids. V lost 6 bases to trimming and J lost 3 bases; unmatched junction nucleotides: 14. Germline assignment: CDR1 KGHSH and CDR2 LQKENI. This CDR3 reads CASSDGRGGSINQPQHF. CDR3 bases: TGTGCCAGCTCCGATGGGAGAGGGGGCTCCATCAATCAGCCCCAGCATTTT.

The V gene is TRBV27, the J gene TRBJ2-7; 12 bases are shared with TRBD2. The trim removed 1 base at V and 7 bases at J, leaving 11 bases unmatched. Germline assignment: CDR1 MNHEY and CDR2 SMNVEV (reference sequence). The CDR3 extends over 17 amino acids. In nucleotides, the CDR3 is TGTGCCAGCAGTTTATTGGGGACTAGCGGGCCCTTTGGGGAGCAGTACTTC. Its translation is CASSLLGTSGPFGEQYF.

CDR3 loop: CASSSDRATNEKLFF. CDR3 nucleotides: TGCGCCAGCAGCTCCGACAGAGCAACTAATGAAAAACTGTTTTTT. The chain joins TRBV5-1 to TRBJ1-4; maybe TRBD1 (5 bases). V was cut by 3 bases and J by 0 bases, with 9 bases left in between. The germline gives CDR1 SGHRS, CDR2 YFSETQ. The CDR3 sequence is 15 residues long.

This chain joins TRBV11-3 and TRBJ2-7, with TRBD1 matching over 7 bases. The ends lost 1 base at V and 5 bases at J; junction bases unmatched: 5. Germline V gene data show CDR1 as SGHNT and CDR2 as YENEEA. CDR3 length equals 14 residues. CDR3 amino acids: CASSLGQGKDEQYF. CDR3 nucleotides: TGTGCCAGCAGCTTAGGACAGGGTAAGGACGAGCAGTACTTC.

This chain uses TRBV6-5 with TRBJ1-2; D remains unclear. V lost 0 bases and J 4 bases, leaving 9 bases between the germline ends. Germline CDR1 MNHEY, CDR2 SVGAGI. The CDR3 extends over 14 amino acids. Written as DNA, the CDR3 is TGTGCCAGCAGTTACTCGAGTTCATTCTATGGCTACACCTTC. This encodes CASSYSSSFYGYTF.

The chain has TRBV11-2 and TRBJ2-7; no clear D. Trimming stripped 3 bases from V and 5 bases from J, with 2 bases between. This CDR3 contains 10 residues. The germline V gene encodes CDR1 SGHAT and CDR2 FQNNGV. In DNA form, the CDR3 reads TGTGCCAGCAGCTTCAACGAGCAGTACTTC. Translating gives CASSFNEQYF.

This rearrangement joins TRBV21-1 to TRBJ2-1; whether TRBD1, the table's D call, matches the DNA was not checked. TRBV21-1 is labeled a pseudogene. The CDR3 spans 13 residues. This chain's CDR3 is CARRDSRADEQFF. The DNA of the CDR3 is TGTGCCAGACGGGACAGCCGAGCCGATGAGCAGTTCTTC.

This clone was observed once. CDR3 sequence reads: CASSLLSGGAQETQYF. Written as DNA, the CDR3 is TGCGCCAGCAGCTTACTTAGCGGGGGGGCCCAGGAGACCCAGTACTTC. The V and J genes are TRBV5-1 and TRBJ2-5; the match to TRBD2 covers 11 bases. The CDR3 is made up of 16 amino acids. Germline V gene sequence: CDR1 SGHRS, CDR2 YFSETQ. With V trimmed by 2 bases and J by 5 bases, 8 bases remained unmatched.

The V call is TRBV13, the J call TRBJ2-1, with 9 positions matching TRBD2. V was pared by 7 bases and J by 5 bases, with 12 bases of the junction left unmatched. The germline V gene has CDR1 PRHDT and CDR2 FYEKMQ (reference sequence). The CDR3 consists of 16 residues. The CDR3 reads CASTPRAGGADNEQFF. Here the CDR3 DNA reads TGTGCCAGCACCCCCCGTGCGGGGGGGGCTGACAATGAGCAGTTCTTC.